The 21 T cell receptor beta chains reported below all come from one sample, sequenced in a study of T cells after yellow fever vaccination. In TCRdb, the 5' RACE reads were re-called with MiXCR into one record per CDR3 protein. The sample lists 450,000 to 600,000 distinct CDR3 sequences; approximately 12% were seen once. The sequences come from PBMCs, collected on the day of the yellow fever booster vaccination. The receptors were sampled from a man aged 30 to 39 who received the YFV17D yellow fever vaccine.

This clonotype was detected only a few times. This chain connects TRBV24-1 to TRBJ2-1, with a tentative D call TRBD2 (6 bases). Germline CDR1 is KGHDR and CDR2 is SFDVKD. This CDR3 has 15 residues. V lost 4 bases to trimming and J lost 2 bases, with 11 bases between them. CDR3 sequence reads: CATSERDGAYNEQFF. DNA for the CDR3: TGTGCCACCAGTGAGCGGGACGGGGCCTACAATGAGCAGTTCTTC.

The rearrangement links TRBV5-1 to TRBJ2-4, with D possibly matching TRBD2 (5 bases). This CDR3 region has 15 residues. V was cut by 7 bases and J by 6 bases, with 20 bases left in between. Germline CDR1 and CDR2: SGHRS and YFSETQ. CDR3 amino acids: CASASGSTGGNIQYF. The CDR3 bases are TGCGCCAGCGCATCGGGGTCCACCGGAGGAAACATTCAGTACTTC.

This chain's CDR3 is CASSLSYVASYNEQFF. CDR3 in DNA: TGTGCCAGCAGCTTATCTTACGTGGCTAGCTACAATGAGCAGTTCTTC. The gene calls are TRBV7-2 and TRBJ2-1; D unclear. V was pared by 2 bases and J by 3 bases, with 14 bases between. This CDR3 contains 16 residues. Germline V gene sequence: CDR1 SGHTA, CDR2 FQGNSA. The whole variable domain, filled in from reference TRBV7-2 and TRBJ2-1, reads GAGVSQSPSNKVTEKGKDVELRCDPISGHTALYWYRQSLGQGLEFLIYFQGNSAPDKSGLPSDRFSAERTGGSVSTLTIQRTQQEDSAVYLCASSLSYVASYNEQFFGPGTRLTVL.

As to this clonotype: The junction differs from germline at one of its ends, possibly a read error. V and J are TRBV7-7 and TRBJ2-2; unclear D gene. Germline loops: CDR1 SSHAT, CDR2 FNYEAQ (reference sequence). The CDR3 runs 13 residues. As DNA, the CDR3 is TGTGCTAGCAGCCACCAGACCCCCGGGGAGCTGTTTTTT. Residues: CASSHQTPGELFF.

The V and J genes are TRBV7-2 and TRBJ2-7, with 9 bases identical to TRBD1. The germline CDR1 and CDR2 sequences are SGHTA and FQGNSA. The CDR3 sequence is 17 residues long. The V gene end was trimmed by 2 bases and the J gene end by 5 bases; junction bases not matched to a gene: 13. The CDR3 DNA reads as TGTGCCAGCAGCTTAAGCCGGCCTACAGGGGGCGCCCACGAGCAGTACTTC. This translates into CASSLSRPTGGAHEQYF.

This clonotype came up many times. V and J are TRBV14 and TRBJ2-7; TRBD1 might be the D (6 bases). V lost 2 bases and J lost 6, with 8 bases in between. The germline V gene encodes CDR1 SGHDN and CDR2 FVKESK. The CDR3 spans 12 residues. The CDR3 DNA sequence: TGTGCCAGCAGCCAACGAGGGGGCGAGCAGTACTTC. It specifies CASSQRGGEQYF. Drawing the rest from reference TRBV14 and TRBJ2-7, the complete variable domain is EAGVTQFPSHSVIEKGQTVTLRCDPISGHDNLYWYRRVMGKEIKFLLHFVKESKQDESGMPNNRFLAERTGGTYSTLKVQPAELEDSGVYFCASSQRGGEQYFGPGTRLTVT.

The V and J genes are TRBV11-2 and TRBJ2-1; a possible D gene is TRBD1 (5 bases). In germline, CDR1 is SGHAT, CDR2 FQNNGV. CDR3 size: 16 residues. Trimming took off 1 base at V and 0 bases at J, with 10 bases between the two ends. The CDR3 nucleotides read TGTGCCAGCAGCTTAGTGTGGACAAACTCCTACAATGAGCAGTTCTTC. Amino acid sequence: CASSLVWTNSYNEQFF.

The chain employs TRBV28 and TRBJ2-7; 7 bases align to TRBD2. In germline, CDR1 is MDHEN, CDR2 SYDVKM. Germline trimming cut 8 bases from V and 0 bases from J; bases unmatched to any gene: 7. The CDR3 extends over 14 amino acids. DNA for the CDR3: TGTGCCAGCTGCACTAGCGTGATCTCCTACGAGCAGTACTTC. Its protein is CASCTSVISYEQYF.

This chain joins TRBV7-9 and TRBJ1-1; D is undetermined. Trimming cost V 11 bases and J 6 bases, with 10 bases left between them. In germline, CDR1 is SEHNR, CDR2 FQNEAQ (reference sequence). The CDR3 extends over 10 amino acids. The CDR3 region has the DNA TGTGCCCCCAGAGAGGCTGAAGCTTTCTTT. Protein: CAPREAEAFF.

This clonotype was seen more than once but under ten times. The chain links TRBV19 to TRBJ1-2; 12 bases align to TRBD1. Trimming took 11 bases from V and 8 from J; bases not matched to a gene: 9. The CDR3 is made up of 13 amino acids. CDR1 and CDR2 (germline): LNHDA, SQIVND (reference sequence). The CDR3 DNA sequence: TGTGCCTCCAGCGGGACAGGGGGCGACGGCTACACCTTC. As protein: CASSGTGGDGYTF.

This clonotype turned up a few times. The chain employs TRBV15 and TRBJ2-3; 12 nucleotides align to TRBD1. This CDR3 is 16 amino acids long. Germline V CDR1 and CDR2: LNHNV, YYDKDF (reference sequence). V shed 7 bases, J shed 0 bases, and the junction held 5 bases outside the gene matches. DNA for the CDR3: TGTGCCACCATCCGGGACAGGGGGCTTAGCACAGATACGCAGTATTTT. This sequence encodes CATIRDRGLSTDTQYF.

The table lists this clonotype with many counts. V is TRBV7-9 and J is TRBJ1-5, with D hard to call. V gave up 1 base and J gave up 7 bases, with 5 bases separating them. This CDR3 has 12 residues. Germline CDR1 reads SEHNR; CDR2 reads FQNEAQ (reference sequence). The CDR3 sequence: CASSLVGQPQHF. The CDR3 DNA sequence: TGTGCCAGCAGCTTAGTGGGGCAGCCCCAGCATTTT. Full variable domain (rest looked up from reference TRBV7-9 and TRBJ1-5): DTGVSQNPRHKITKRGQNVTFRCDPISEHNRLYWYRQTLGQGPEFLTYFQNEAQLEKSRLLSDRFSAERPKGSFSTLEIQRTEQGDSAMYLCASSLVGQPQHFGDGTRLSIL.

Only a few counts were recorded for this clonotype. The genes are TRBV6-5 and TRBJ2-2, with 7 bases fitting TRBD1. J lost 1 base, V lost 0 bases, and 2 bases had no gene match. The CDR3 spans 16 residues. Looked up from germline, CDR1 is MNHEY and CDR2 is SVGAGI. CDR3 residues: CASSYSGQVNTGELFF. CDR3 DNA sequence: TGTGCCAGCAGTTACTCCGGACAGGTGAACACCGGGGAGCTGTTTTTT.

V and J are TRBV5-1 and TRBJ2-5; the D gene is possibly TRBD2 (6 bases). The CDR3 covers 16 residues. Germline CDR1 is SGHRS and CDR2 is YFSETQ. Trimming left V 0 bases short and J 5 bases short, with 17 bases between. The CDR3 coding sequence is TGCGCCAGCAGCTTGGAAGGCGGGACCGGTGGGGAGACCCAGTACTTC. Residues: CASSLEGGTGGETQYF.

V gene TRBV10-3 combines with J gene TRBJ2-7; D is unclear. The V end lost 1 base, the J end lost 4 bases, and 5 bases lay between the germline ends. CDR1 is ENHRY and CDR2 is SYGVKD in the germline V gene. The length of the CDR3 is 12 residues. The CDR3 is CAISEFGYEQYF. The CDR3 DNA follows: TGTGCCATCAGTGAGTTTGGTTACGAGCAGTACTTC.

This rearrangement joins TRBV5-1 to TRBJ1-1; D is unclear. Germline V lookup: CDR1 SGHRS, CDR2 YFSETQ. The CDR3 runs 13 residues. The germline V and J ends were trimmed by 4 bases and 5 bases, with 12 bases remaining between them. This CDR3 reads CASSPSPGTEAFF. DNA for the CDR3: TGCGCCAGCAGCCCGAGCCCTGGGACTGAAGCTTTCTTT.

This clonotype has ten or more counts. The rearrangement uses TRBV12-3 or TRBV12-4 and TRBJ2-1, with 11 bases matching TRBD2. V shed 7 bases and J 14 bases; nucleotides not matched to a gene: 13. The CDR3 is 14 residues long. The CDR3 sequence is CASIPGTSGLPEFF. CDR3 nucleotide sequence: TGTGCCAGCATCCCCGGGACTAGCGGTCTCCCGGAGTTCTTC.

Only a few counts were recorded for this clonotype. The chain employs TRBV27 and TRBJ2-5; D perhaps matches TRBD2 (6 bases). Germline V gene sequence: CDR1 MNHEY, CDR2 SMNVEV (reference sequence). The CDR3 runs 15 residues. The germline V and J ends were trimmed by 2 bases and 2 bases, with 12 bases remaining between them. The CDR3 DNA follows: TGTGCCAGCAGTTTAGGGACTGAGTCACAAGAGACCCAGTACTTC. It encodes CASSLGTESQETQYF.

This clonotype has a count of ten or more. V usage is TRBV7-2 and J usage is TRBJ2-3; D remains unclear. This CDR3 has 15 amino acids. Deletions cut 1 base from V and 1 base from J, with 9 bases between. Germline V lookup: CDR1 SGHTA, CDR2 FQGNSA. DNA of the CDR3: TGTGCCAGCAGCTTAGTTGTTTTAGGCACAGATACGCAGTATTTT. It is translated as CASSLVVLGTDTQYF.

This clonotype was seen more than once but under ten times. The CDR3 region is CASSRAAPWQETQYF. DNA for the CDR3: TGTGCCAGCTCACGGGCGGCCCCATGGCAAGAGACCCAGTACTTC. The gene calls are TRBV18 and TRBJ2-5; D gene unclear. Trimming removed 4 bases from V and 2 bases from J, with 14 bases in between. Germline V lookup: CDR1 KGHSH, CDR2 LQKENI. The CDR3 totals 15 residues.

The chain is built from TRBV7-9 and TRBJ2-1, with TRBD2 matching 14 bases. Per the germline V gene, CDR1 is SEHNR and CDR2 is FQNEAQ (reference sequence). With 5 bases clipped from V and 7 bases from J, the junction kept 7 bases outside the gene matches. The CDR3 runs 16 residues. The DNA of the CDR3 is TGTGCCAGCAGCGCAATTTGGACTAGCGGGAGGAATGAGCAGTTCTTC. It yields the protein CASSAIWTSGRNEQFF. The whole variable domain, filled in from reference TRBV7-9 and TRBJ2-1, reads DTGVSQNPRHKITKRGQNVTFRCDPISEHNRLYWYRQTLGQGPEFLTYFQNEAQLEKSRLLSDRFSAERPKGSFSTLEIQRTEQGDSAMYLCASSAIWTSGRNEQFFGPGTRLTVL.